This T cell receptor beta chain was observed in a study of T cell clonality in common variable immunodeficiency. Data came from immunoSEQ multiplex PCR; TCRdb stores just in-frame clones and leaves some out. The data show about 45,000 clones, with none appearing a single time. This clone was found many times. The material sequenced was peripheral blood mononuclear cells. The sequence came from a person aged 18 to 75 in good health.

CDR3 sequence reads: CASSPDRMNTEAFF. The part of the CDR3 DNA that was read is TGTGCCAGCTCACCGGACAGGATGAACACTGAA. The rearrangement links TRBV18 to TRBJ1-1; 7 nucleotides agree with TRBD1. The read finishes 3 residues shy of the CDR3 end, and the germline J gene is used to complete it. The CDR3 sequence is 14 residues long. The J segment lost 0 bases and the V segment lost 3 bases, leaving 1 base of the junction unmatched. Per germline, CDR1 KGHSH and CDR2 LQKENI.